This is a list of T cell receptor beta chains from one sample in a study of blood T cell repertoires in COVID-19. Profiling relied on immunoSEQ multiplex PCR, and the TCRdb table lists in-frame clones only, not all of them. The sample lists 70,000 to 75,000 clones; over 75% were seen once. Sequenced input: peripheral blood. The receptors shown here come from a human donor in a cohort sampled during active COVID-19. Both conserved end residues are trimmed from each CDR3.

j_call v_call cdr3_aa
TRBJ2-1 TRBV24-1 ATSDTGTGVAEQF
TRBJ2-3 TRBV24-1 ATSDLTGTVDTQY
TRBJ2-7 TRBV7-8 ASSLVAGVYYEQY
TRBJ2-1 TRBV6-4 ASSRSGGAGDEQF
TRBJ1-5 TRBV7-2 ASSLAGGPRVLGQVNQPQH
TRBJ1-1 TRBV5-6 ASSTGQGDTEAF
TRBJ2-5 TRBV18 ASSPERNQETQY
TRBJ2-2 TRBV19 ASSMASNTGELF
TRBJ1-3 TRBV5-1 ASSLGHSSGNTIY
TRBJ1-1 TRBV5-1 ASSSEAGGNTEAF
TRBJ2-7 TRBV28 ASSLAGGRDEQY
TRBJ2-7 TRBV6-5 ASKGQRSSYEQY
TRBJ1-2 TRBV7-9 ASSLSGPSYGYT
TRBJ1-1 TRBV4-3 ASSQVQTGVGGNTEAF
TRBJ2-5 TRBV6-5 ASSYTGPPGGETQY
TRBJ2-2 TRBV28 ASSPQAGGDTGELF
TRBJ2-1 TRBV10-3 AISESIGGRSGEQF
TRBJ2-5 TRBV7-2 ASSSLQIQETQY
TRBJ2-2 TRBV4-1 ASSQEATDYTGELF
TRBJ2-3 TRBV5-4 ASSLVEAVLTDTQY
TRBJ1-3 TRBV7-9 ASSLVRSGNTIY
TRBJ2-7 TRBV4-2 ASSLSRGQGGYEQY
TRBJ1-6 TRBV19 ASANSGLRNSPLH
TRBJ1-2 TRBV12-3/TRBV12-4 ASSPGQGYGYT
TRBJ1-2 TRBV28 ASSSWGVGSGYT
TRBJ2-2 TRBV11-2 ASSRIRGQGTGELF
TRBJ2-3 TRBV19 ASSRGGVTDTQY
TRBJ2-7 TRBV7-9 ASSSRLTSGTGEQY
TRBJ1-1 TRBV7-2 ASSHPGQGLGEAF
TRBJ2-1 TRBV27 ASSSGTQHNEQF
TRBJ1-5 TRBV19 ASRTQGHQPQH
TRBJ2-6 TRBV3-1/TRBV3-2 ASSPNSGANVLT
TRBJ2-7 TRBV19 ASSMWTGDYEQY
TRBJ2-5 TRBV27 ASSRWGGTGTETQY
TRBJ1-5 TRBV18 ASSPEQDHSNQPQH
TRBJ2-3 TRBV24-1 ATSRQGVVDTQY
TRBJ1-2 TRBV27 ASTGDGVGYT
TRBJ1-4 TRBV6-6 ASSYRETGTNEKLF
TRBJ2-1 TRBV11-2 ASSWGLAGVGEQF
TRBJ2-1 TRBV29-1 SVENPSGSQNEQF
TRBJ2-2 TRBV2 ASSGWSLATGELF
TRBJ2-1 TRBV11-3 ASSLDRYPAGASDEQF
TRBJ1-5 TRBV28 ASSFQGNQPQH
TRBJ1-1 TRBV4-1 ASSQGQGAIGAF
TRBJ1-1 TRBV18 ASSPRDTEAF
TRBJ1-2 TRBV2 ASSELQDQGYT
TRBJ2-7 TRBV19 ASSIPNEGLYEQY
TRBJ1-5 TRBV7-2 ASSLRGEGLNQPQH
TRBJ2-7 TRBV2 ASARAGDSYEQY